A selection of T cell receptor beta chains follows, all from one sample in a study of identical twins. TCRdb reprocessed the 5' RACE reads with MiXCR, giving one entry per CDR3 protein. The sample comprises around 490,000 distinct CDR3 sequences, under 25% of which are singletons, and approximately 0.5% rests with the top ten. Another study also made use of these data, one on yellow fever vaccine responses in identical twins.

The sequenced sample was CD4+ T cells sorted from blood. The receptors derive from a woman between 18 and 29 years old in good health. The CDR3 runs from the conserved cysteine through the conserved F or W. The order of the fields is clone size, D gene, J gene, V gene, CDR3 length, CDR3 protein, CDR3 DNA. A D gene is named only where the DNA matches it firmly. Not all rows give a size; the values are once, few, many and, for expanded clones, a class.

size: few; D: TRBD2; J: TRBJ2-1; V: TRBV6-5; length: 15; CDR3: CASSYRTSGANEQFF; DNA: TGTGCCAGCAGTTACAGGACTAGCGGGGCAAATGAGCAGTTCTTC
size: few; D: .; J: TRBJ1-4; V: TRBV12-3/TRBV12-4; length: 12; CDR3: CASRGSHEKLFF; DNA: TGTGCCAGCAGGGGGTCTCATGAAAAACTGTTTTTT
size: few; D: .; J: TRBJ2-2; V: TRBV25-1; length: 13; CDR3: CASSWQAAGELFF; DNA: TGTGCCAGCAGTTGGCAGGCCGCCGGGGAGCTGTTTTTT
size: many; D: TRBD1; J: TRBJ2-1; V: TRBV5-1; length: 15; CDR3: CASSLTARQGYEQFF; DNA: TGCGCCAGCAGCTTAACAGCCCGACAGGGATATGAGCAGTTCTTC
size: .; D: TRBD2; J: TRBJ2-3; V: TRBV28; length: 18; CDR3: CASSSPGLAGGPAFAQYF; DNA: TGTGCCAGCAGTTCCCCGGGACTAGCGGGGGGCCCCGCCTTTGCGCAGTATTTT
size: .; D: .; J: TRBJ2-1; V: TRBV9; length: 15; CDR3: CASSTSTGSYNEQFF; DNA: TGTGCCAGCAGTACCAGTACTGGGTCCTACAATGAGCAGTTCTTC
size: few; D: .; J: TRBJ1-1; V: TRBV5-1; length: 13; CDR3: CASSHGSGFEAFF; DNA: TGCGCCAGCAGCCACGGTTCGGGGTTTGAAGCTTTCTTT
size: .; D: .; J: TRBJ2-1; V: TRBV3-1; length: 16; CDR3: CASSQVTYYSYNEQFF; DNA: TGTGCCAGCAGCCAAGTTACATATTACTCCTACAATGAGCAGTTCTTC
size: few; D: .; J: TRBJ1-3; V: TRBV5-1; length: 16; CDR3: CASSSSGPHSGNTIYF; DNA: TGCGCCAGCAGCTCCTCAGGACCGCACTCTGGAAACACCATATATTTT
size: .; D: .; J: TRBJ1-1; V: TRBV20-1; length: 13; CDR3: CSARGAFGTEAFF; DNA: TGCAGTGCTAGAGGAGCCTTCGGCACTGAAGCTTTCTTT
size: once; D: TRBD2; J: TRBJ2-7; V: TRBV23-1; length: 16; CDR3: CASIRVPSGPTYEQYF; DNA: TGCGCCAGCATAAGGGTCCCTAGCGGTCCTACCTACGAGCAGTACTTC
size: .; D: .; J: TRBJ2-3; V: TRBV2; length: 12; CDR3: CASSLPPGILYF; DNA: TGTGCCAGCAGCCTCCCCCCAGGGATTCTGTATTTT
size: .; D: .; J: TRBJ1-2; V: TRBV7-9; length: 12; CDR3: CASSEQGNGYTF; DNA: TGTGCCAGCAGCGAACAGGGAAATGGCTACACCTTC
size: .; D: TRBD2; J: TRBJ2-2; V: TRBV28; length: 16; CDR3: CASSPLWRESSGELFF; DNA: TGTGCCAGCAGTCCCCTATGGCGGGAGTCTAGCGGGGAGCTGTTTTTT
size: .; D: TRBD2; J: TRBJ2-1; V: TRBV6-2/TRBV6-3; length: 16; CDR3: CASSYNPSGIYNEQFF; DNA: TGTGCCAGCAGTTACAATCCCAGCGGGATATACAATGAGCAGTTCTTC
size: few; D: .; J: TRBJ2-5; V: TRBV5-1; length: 16; CDR3: CASSLVSGSNQETQYF; DNA: TGCGCCAGCAGCTTGGTGAGCGGAAGTAACCAAGAGACCCAGTACTTC
size: .; D: .; J: TRBJ2-2; V: TRBV7-2; length: 15; CDR3: CASSLAPVNTGELFF; DNA: TGTGCCAGCAGCTTAGCGCCGGTGAACACCGGGGAGCTGTTTTTT
size: .; D: .; J: TRBJ2-2; V: TRBV9; length: 13; CDR3: CASSVEATGELFF; DNA: TGTGCCAGCAGCGTAGAGGCAACCGGGGAGCTGTTTTTT
size: .; D: .; J: TRBJ2-1; V: TRBV5-1; length: 13; CDR3: CASSLELAGERFF; DNA: TGCGCCAGCAGCTTGGAGTTGGCAGGGGAGCGGTTCTTC
size: .; D: .; J: TRBJ2-7; V: TRBV5-1; length: 16; CDR3: CASSFGTGRSSYEQYF; DNA: TGCGCCAGCAGCTTTGGGACGGGTCGGAGCTCCTACGAGCAGTACTTC
size: .; D: .; J: TRBJ2-1; V: TRBV29-1; length: 12; CDR3: CSGRGGYNEQFF; DNA: TGCAGTGGCCGAGGAGGGTACAATGAGCAGTTCTTC
size: .; D: .; J: TRBJ1-1; V: TRBV29-1; length: 13; CDR3: CSVPNDGNTEAFF; DNA: TGCAGCGTACCCAATGACGGGAACACTGAAGCTTTCTTT
size: few; D: TRBD2; J: TRBJ2-7; V: TRBV7-2; length: 15; CDR3: CASSLSGATSYEQYF; DNA: TGTGCCAGCAGCTTAAGCGGGGCCACCTCCTACGAGCAGTACTTC
size: .; D: .; J: TRBJ2-2; V: TRBV12-3/TRBV12-4; length: 14; CDR3: CASSPRLVHRELFF; DNA: TGTGCCAGCAGTCCCCGACTAGTCCACCGGGAGCTGTTTTTT
size: .; D: TRBD2; J: TRBJ2-5; V: TRBV20-1; length: 14; CDR3: CSARRAGAAETQYF; DNA: TGCAGTGCTAGAAGAGCGGGAGCAGCAGAGACCCAGTACTTC
size: .; D: .; J: TRBJ2-5; V: TRBV27; length: 10; CDR3: CASAIPGLGF; DNA: TGTGCCAGCGCAATCCCTGGGCTAGGCTTC
size: .; D: TRBD2; J: TRBJ2-3; V: TRBV7-3; length: 14; CDR3: CASSAAGGPDTQYF; DNA: TGTGCCAGCAGCGCCGCGGGAGGCCCGGATACGCAGTATTTT
size: few; D: .; J: TRBJ1-6; V: TRBV15; length: 15; CDR3: CATSRDKSSRDPLHF; DNA: TGTGCCACCAGCAGAGATAAGAGTTCCAGAGATCCCCTCCACTTT
size: few; D: TRBD1; J: TRBJ2-2; V: TRBV15; length: 16; CDR3: CATSRNGQGGTGELFF; DNA: TGTGCCACCAGCAGAAACGGACAGGGCGGCACCGGGGAGCTGTTTTTT
size: few; D: .; J: TRBJ1-4; V: TRBV5-1; length: 14; CDR3: CASSLWATNEKLFF; DNA: TGCGCCAGCAGCTTGTGGGCAACTAATGAAAAACTGTTTTTT
size: few; D: TRBD2; J: TRBJ2-3; V: TRBV9; length: 15; CDR3: CASSQSGGRADTQYF; DNA: TGTGCCAGCAGCCAGAGCGGGGGTAGAGCGGATACGCAGTATTTT
size: .; D: .; J: TRBJ2-3; V: TRBV7-9; length: 13; CDR3: CASSLVWGDTQYF; DNA: TGTGCCAGCAGCTTAGTATGGGGGGATACGCAGTATTTT
size: .; D: .; J: TRBJ2-5; V: TRBV7-3; length: 16; CDR3: CASSPSGRSKGETQYF; DNA: TGTGCCAGCAGTCCTAGTGGACGGTCAAAGGGGGAGACCCAGTACTTC
size: .; D: .; J: TRBJ2-1; V: TRBV12-3/TRBV12-4; length: 14; CDR3: CASSLGLVLDEQFF; DNA: TGTGCCAGCAGTTTAGGACTAGTACTCGATGAGCAGTTCTTC
size: few; D: .; J: TRBJ1-5; V: TRBV10-3; length: 12; CDR3: CATMDSNQPQHF; DNA: TGTGCCACCATGGACTCAAATCAGCCCCAGCATTTT
size: .; D: .; J: TRBJ2-3; V: TRBV11-2; length: 16; CDR3: CASSLEPASLGDTQYF; DNA: TGTGCCAGCAGCTTAGAACCGGCCTCCCTCGGCGATACGCAGTATTTT
size: few; D: .; J: TRBJ2-7; V: TRBV2; length: 15; CDR3: CASSESGTSSYEQYF; DNA: TGTGCCAGCAGCGAATCGGGTACATCATCCTACGAGCAGTACTTC
size: .; D: .; J: TRBJ1-6; V: TRBV14; length: 15; CDR3: CASSHTRGHNSPLHF; DNA: TGTGCCAGCAGCCACACCCGGGGCCATAATTCACCCCTCCACTTT
size: few; D: TRBD1; J: TRBJ2-6; V: TRBV6-1; length: 17; CDR3: CASSTTGGGAGANVLTF; DNA: TGTGCCAGCAGTACCACAGGGGGTGGTGCTGGGGCCAACGTCCTGACTTTC
size: .; D: .; J: TRBJ2-5; V: TRBV5-1; length: 15; CDR3: CASSNRDKVQETQYF; DNA: TGCGCCAGCAGCAACCGGGACAAGGTCCAAGAGACCCAGTACTTC
size: .; D: TRBD2; J: TRBJ2-1; V: TRBV25-1; length: 16; CDR3: CASSDPPLAGGGEQFF; DNA: TGTGCCAGCAGTGATCCTCCACTAGCGGGAGGGGGTGAGCAGTTCTTC
size: .; D: .; J: TRBJ2-1; V: TRBV5-5; length: 15; CDR3: CASSLDTPPYNEQFF; DNA: TGTGCCAGCAGCTTGGACACCCCACCCTACAATGAGCAGTTCTTC
size: few; D: TRBD2; J: TRBJ2-3; V: TRBV28; length: 16; CDR3: CASSPQAGGRGDTQYF; DNA: TGTGCCAGCAGCCCTCAAGCGGGAGGGCGGGGAGATACGCAGTATTTT
size: few; D: .; J: TRBJ1-6; V: TRBV5-1; length: 16; CDR3: CASSFADGRGNSPLHF; DNA: TGCGCCAGCAGCTTCGCGGACGGGAGAGGTAATTCACCCCTCCACTTT
size: few; D: TRBD1; J: TRBJ2-1; V: TRBV6-2/TRBV6-3; length: 17; CDR3: CASSYIRTGSSYNEQFF; DNA: TGTGCCAGCAGTTACATCCGGACAGGGAGCTCCTACAATGAGCAGTTCTTC
size: .; D: TRBD1; J: TRBJ2-3; V: TRBV11-2; length: 16; CDR3: CASSFLPQGAADTQYF; DNA: TGTGCCAGCAGCTTCTTACCACAGGGGGCCGCAGATACGCAGTATTTT
size: .; D: TRBD2; J: TRBJ2-5; V: TRBV11-2; length: 16; CDR3: CASSPRLALGEETQYF; DNA: TGTGCCAGCAGCCCAAGACTAGCGCTGGGGGAAGAGACCCAGTACTTC
size: few; D: .; J: TRBJ2-5; V: TRBV9; length: 15; CDR3: CASSERTAPQETQYF; DNA: TGTGCCAGCAGCGAGAGGACAGCGCCACAAGAGACCCAGTACTTC
size: .; D: .; J: TRBJ2-5; V: TRBV6-1; length: 13; CDR3: CASGRWGGETQYF; DNA: TGTGCCAGCGGGAGATGGGGAGGAGAGACCCAGTACTTC
size: few; D: .; J: TRBJ2-7; V: TRBV7-9; length: 15; CDR3: CASSLTRLGSGEQYF; DNA: TGTGCCAGCAGCTTAACTCGACTAGGGTCTGGCGAGCAGTACTTC